This T cell receptor (beta chain) is drawn from a study of T cells in Graves' hyperthyroidism and ophthalmopathy. Study outcomes and limitations: Onset of ophthalmopathy came a median approximately 6.5 months after the model predicted it. Appearing also in blood were most of the thyroid clonotypes expanded above 0.001.

This clonotype was recorded many times. Its antigen is currently unknown. CDR1 LGHDT and CDR2 YNNKEL come from the germline V gene (reference sequence). The CDR3 loop spans 12 amino acids. Deletions cut 5 bases from V and 7 bases from J, with 11 bases between. TCR beta CDR3 region amplification was performed from RNA transcripts. The TCR CDR3 was amplified in a first-round RT-PCR using the HTBI primer set. TCRdb processed the multiplex PCR reads anew with MiXCR; each CDR3 protein has one entry. The table has 200,000 to 250,000 distinct CDR3 sequences, around 17% seen once. V is TRBV3-1 and J is TRBJ1-2; D perhaps matches TRBD1 (5 bases). The receptor comes from a woman aged 18-29 years with Graves' ophthalmopathy. The source material was blood. CDR3 nucleotide sequence: TGTGCCAGCAGCGCGGACACAGCTGGCTACACCTTC. Protein sequence: CASSADTAGYTF. Combining the CDR3 with reference TRBV3-1 and TRBJ1-2 gives the whole variable domain DTAVSQTPKYLVTQMGNDKSIKCEQNLGHDTMYWYKQDSKKFLKIMFSYNNKELIINETVPNRFSPKSPDKAHLNLHINSLELGDSAVYFCASSADTAGYTFGSGTRLTVV.